The rows below give T cell receptor beta chains drawn from one sample of a study of chemoradiotherapy in HPV16-positive cancers. Sequenced by immunoSEQ multiplex PCR; TCRdb stores in-frame clones only, minus some. The repertoire holds around 3,500 clones, with over 80% as singletons. The sample was blood, taken from a patient who underwent chemoradiotherapy. These receptors were collected from a human donor with HPV-associated anogenital cancer. Both conserved end residues are part of each CDR3. D genes are given only for firm matches. The size field is filled for only some rows; it gives once, few, many or a size class.

CDR3aa	CDR3nt	d_gene	v_gene	j_gene	abundance
CASRSGSRTYYGYTF	TGTGCCAGCAGATCGGGAAGCAGGACCTACTATGGCTACACCTTC	-	TRBV2	TRBJ1-2	once
CASSIPQGAVIYEQYF	TGTGCCAGCAGTATCCCTCAGGGGGCGGTCATCTACGAGCAGTACTTC	TRBD1	TRBV28	TRBJ2-7	-
CASSYRESYEQYF	TGTGCCAGCAGTTACAGGGAGTCCTACGAGCAGTACTTC	-	TRBV5-4	TRBJ2-7	-
CAWTPGPPHEQYF	TGTGCCTGGACTCCGGGACCCCCCCACGAGCAGTACTTC	-	TRBV30	TRBJ2-7	-
CASSGEQYNEQFF	TGCGCCAGCAGTGGGGAACAGTACAATGAGCAGTTCTTC	-	TRBV10-1	TRBJ2-1	-
CASSLASTGGPYEQYF	TGTGCCAGCAGCTTAGCATCCACAGGTGGGCCCTACGAGCAGTACTTC	-	TRBV7-8	TRBJ2-7	-
CSVRTGARYEQYF	TGCAGCGTTCGCACAGGGGCGCGCTACGAGCAGTACTTC	TRBD1	TRBV29-1	TRBJ2-7	-
CASSSRRTPPSTDTQYF	TGTGCCAGCAGTTCCCGGCGGACCCCCCCGAGCACAGATACGCAGTATTTT	-	TRBV28	TRBJ2-3	-
CASSYSRDRVYGYTF	TGTGCCAGCAGTTACTCTCGGGACAGGGTCTATGGCTACACCTTC	TRBD1	TRBV6-5	TRBJ1-2	-
CAWSARYGYTF	TGTGCCTGGAGCGCGCGCTATGGCTACACCTTC	-	TRBV30	TRBJ1-2	once
CAISSGSGSYEQYF	TGTGCCATCAGCTCCGGTAGCGGGAGTTACGAGCAGTACTTC	TRBD2	TRBV10-3	TRBJ2-7	-
CASSQSGSNEQFF	TGTGCCAGCAGCCAAAGCGGGAGCAATGAGCAGTTCTTC	TRBD2	TRBV7-2	TRBJ2-1	-
CASADPTGGARETQYF	TGTGCCAGCGCCGATCCAACCGGGGGGGCCCGAGAGACCCAGTACTTC	TRBD2	TRBV5-5	TRBJ2-5	-
CASSGPSGSGYEQYF	TGTGCCAGCAGCGGACCTAGCGGGAGTGGCTACGAGCAGTACTTC	TRBD2	TRBV13	TRBJ2-7	-
CASSPQGAIQETQYF	TGTGCCAGCTCACCACAGGGGGCGATACAAGAGACCCAGTACTTC	TRBD1	TRBV18	TRBJ2-5	-
CASRDTSSYNSPLHF	TGTGCCAGCAGGGACACGAGCTCCTATAATTCACCCCTCCACTTT	-	TRBV6-5	TRBJ1-6	-
CASSLQTSYEQYF	TGTGCCAGCAGCCTCCAGACAAGCTACGAGCAGTACTTC	-	TRBV11-2	TRBJ2-7	-
CASSRGQGYGYTF	TGTGCCAGCAGTAGGGGACAGGGCTATGGCTACACCTTC	TRBD1	TRBV27	TRBJ1-2	-
CASSMTGGETQYF	TGTGCCAGCAGCATGACAGGGGGAGAGACCCAGTACTTC	TRBD1	TRBV7-3	TRBJ2-5	-
CASSQDRGRYEQYF	TGTGCCAGCAGCCAAGACAGGGGGAGGTACGAGCAGTACTTC	-	TRBV14	TRBJ2-7	few
CASRAGNPYEQYF	TGTGCCAGCAGAGCGGGGAATCCCTACGAGCAGTACTTC	TRBD2	TRBV6-1	TRBJ2-7	-
CANYGGRLFF	TGTGCCAACTATGGAGGCCGCCTGTTTTTT	-	TRBV5-4	TRBJ1-4	-
CASSLIAGSSYEQYF	TGTGCCAGCAGCTTGATAGCGGGCAGCTCCTACGAGCAGTACTTC	TRBD2	TRBV7-9	TRBJ2-7	once
CASSGSGGTNEQFF	TGTGCCAGTAGTGGATCGGGAGGAACAAATGAGCAGTTCTTC	TRBD2	TRBV19	TRBJ2-1	-
CASSIMSDTQYF	TGTGCCAGCAGTATCATGTCAGATACGCAGTATTTT	-	TRBV2	TRBJ2-3	-
CASSLWPGADEQYF	TGTGCCAGCAGTTTATGGCCGGGGGCGGACGAGCAGTACTTC	-	TRBV27	TRBJ2-7	-
CASSASGPAGELFF	TGTGCCAGCAGTGCCTCGGGACCCGCCGGGGAGCTGTTTTTT	-	TRBV28	TRBJ2-2	-
CASRLQGSNQPQHF	TGTGCCAGCAGATTACAGGGTAGCAATCAGCCCCAGCATTTT	-	TRBV6-1	TRBJ1-5	-
CASRGGQTYGYTF	TGCGCCAGCAGAGGGGGACAAACCTATGGCTACACCTTC	-	TRBV10-2	TRBJ1-2	-
CASSLLGGGRGEAEAFF	TGTGCCAGCAGCTTATTGGGGGGCGGCAGGGGGGAAGCTGAAGCTTTCTTT	TRBD1	TRBV7-2	TRBJ1-1	-
CASSRDRSYGYTF	TGTGCCAGCAGCCGGGACAGGAGTTATGGCTACACCTTC	TRBD1	TRBV7-8	TRBJ1-2	-
CASSVRGQPQHF	TGTGCCAGTAGTGTTAGGGGTCAGCCCCAGCATTTT	-	TRBV19	TRBJ1-5	-
CASIAGGFTGELFF	TGTGCCAGTATAGCGGGGGGGTTCACCGGGGAGCTGTTTTTT	TRBD2	TRBV19	TRBJ2-2	-
CATSRDPVGQGAGSNQPQHF	TGTGCCACCAGCAGAGATCCAGTGGGTCAGGGGGCGGGGAGCAATCAGCCCCAGCATTTT	TRBD1	TRBV15	TRBJ1-5	-
CASSPIQSRANVLTF	TGTGCCAGCAGTCCTATACAAAGTCGGGCCAACGTCCTGACTTTC	-	TRBV2	TRBJ2-6	-
CASSPPGQGLSNSPLHF	TGTGCCAGCAGCCCGCCGGGACAGGGGTTAAGTAATTCACCCCTCCACTTT	TRBD1	TRBV14	TRBJ1-6	once
CASSLWGATEQFF	TGCGCCAGCAGCTTGTGGGGGGCGACTGAGCAGTTCTTC	-	TRBV5-1	TRBJ2-1	-
CASSSGQGRGYTF	TGTGCCAGCAGCTCGGGACAGGGGAGAGGCTACACCTTC	TRBD1	TRBV11-3	TRBJ1-2	-
CASSPGDTYEQYF	TGTGCCAGCTCACCTGGGGACACCTACGAGCAGTACTTC	-	TRBV18	TRBJ2-7	once
CASSPGTTQYF	TGTGCCAGCAGCCCCGGGACGACGCAGTATTTT	-	TRBV11-2	TRBJ2-3	-
CASSVALAGGRDTQYF	TGTGCCAGCAGCGTAGCACTAGCGGGGGGACGAGATACGCAGTATTTT	TRBD2	TRBV9	TRBJ2-3	-
CASSKRTSGRPHNEQFF	TGTGCCAGTAGTAAAAGGACTAGCGGACGTCCGCACAATGAGCAGTTCTTC	TRBD2	TRBV19	TRBJ2-1	-
CASRTGAYGYTF	TGTGCCAGCAGAACAGGGGCCTATGGCTACACCTTC	TRBD1	TRBV6-6	TRBJ1-2	-
CASSRRQGSNQPQHF	TGTGCCAGCAGCAGGAGACAGGGTAGCAATCAGCCCCAGCATTTT	TRBD1	TRBV5-8	TRBJ1-5	-
CASSPGLAGDKNIQYF	TGTGCCAGCTCACCGGGACTAGCGGGGGATAAAAACATTCAGTACTTC	TRBD2	TRBV18	TRBJ2-4	-
CASSASPSGSQYNEQFF	TGTGCCAGCAGTGCTTCCCCCAGCGGGTCCCAATACAATGAGCAGTTCTTC	-	TRBV27	TRBJ2-1	-
CASSEPGGNRAGEQFF	TGTGCCAGCAGTGAACCGGGCGGTAACAGGGCGGGTGAGCAGTTCTTC	-	TRBV2	TRBJ2-1	-
CASQGNTEAFF	TGTGCCAGTCAGGGGAACACTGAAGCTTTCTTT	-	TRBV6-5	TRBJ1-1	-
CASSSMKAREAFF	TGTGCCAGCAGCTCGATGAAAGCGAGAGAAGCTTTCTTT	-	TRBV7-3	TRBJ1-1	-
CASSRRGYSYEQYF	TGTGCCAGTAGTCGCAGGGGGTATTCCTACGAGCAGTACTTC	TRBD1	TRBV19	TRBJ2-7	-
CASSYSASGANVLTF	TGTGCCAGCAGTTACTCGGCCTCTGGGGCCAACGTCCTGACTTTC	-	TRBV6-5	TRBJ2-6	few
CASSGGTAGADTQYF	TGCGCCAGCAGCGGCGGGACTGCGGGTGCAGATACGCAGTATTTT	-	TRBV5-1	TRBJ2-3	-
CSVSAGYTGELFF	TGCAGCGTGTCAGCGGGGTACACCGGGGAGCTGTTTTTT	TRBD2	TRBV29-1	TRBJ2-2	-
CASRETGTSGSIYEQYF	TGTGCCAGCAGGGAGACCGGGACTAGCGGGAGTATTTACGAGCAGTACTTC	TRBD2	TRBV7-2	TRBJ2-7	-
CASSLFGSGQGYEQYF	TGTGCCAGCAGCTTATTTGGTTCGGGACAGGGCTACGAGCAGTACTTC	TRBD1	TRBV7-8	TRBJ2-7	-
CASSWGGGLDTEAFF	TGTGCCAGCAGTTGGGGGGGAGGGTTGGACACTGAAGCTTTCTTT	-	TRBV27	TRBJ1-1	-
CASSLTPDTQYF	TGCGCCAGCAGCTTGACTCCAGATACGCAGTATTTT	-	TRBV5-1	TRBJ2-3	-
CASSVAKAGRETQYF	TGTGCCAGCAGCGTAGCTAAGGCGGGACGGGAGACCCAGTACTTC	-	TRBV9	TRBJ2-5	-
CASSVASGSGNEQYF	TGTGCCAGCAGCGTAGCGAGCGGGAGTGGCAACGAGCAGTACTTC	TRBD2	TRBV9	TRBJ2-7	-
CASSQRSAGTSTDTQYF	TGTGCCAGCAGCCAAAGGTCCGCGGGCACGAGCACAGATACGCAGTATTTT	-	TRBV7-9	TRBJ2-3	-